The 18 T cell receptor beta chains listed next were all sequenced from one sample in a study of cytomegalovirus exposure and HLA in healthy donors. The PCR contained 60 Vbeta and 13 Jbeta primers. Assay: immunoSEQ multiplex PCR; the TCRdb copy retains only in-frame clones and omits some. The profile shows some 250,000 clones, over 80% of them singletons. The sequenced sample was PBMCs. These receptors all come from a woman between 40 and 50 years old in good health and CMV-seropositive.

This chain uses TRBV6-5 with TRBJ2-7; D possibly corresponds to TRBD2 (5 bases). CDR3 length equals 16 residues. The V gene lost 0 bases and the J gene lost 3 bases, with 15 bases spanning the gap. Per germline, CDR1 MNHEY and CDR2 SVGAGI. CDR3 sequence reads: CASSYSYRTLFYEQYF. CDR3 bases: TGTGCCAGCAGTTACTCATACCGGACTCTCTTCTACGAGCAGTACTTC.

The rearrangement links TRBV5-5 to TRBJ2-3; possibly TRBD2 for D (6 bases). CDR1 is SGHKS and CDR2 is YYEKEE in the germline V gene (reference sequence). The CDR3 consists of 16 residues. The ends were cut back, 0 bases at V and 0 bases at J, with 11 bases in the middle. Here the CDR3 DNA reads TGTGCCAGCAGCTTGGATCCTAGCGTAAGCACAGATACGCAGTATTTT. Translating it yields CASSLDPSVSTDTQYF. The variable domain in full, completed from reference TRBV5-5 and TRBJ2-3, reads DAGVTQSPTHLIKTRGQQVTLRCSPISGHKSVSWYQQVLGQGPQFIFQYYEKEERGRGNFPDRFSARQFPNYSSELNVNALLLGDSALYLCASSLDPSVSTDTQYFGPGTRLTVL.

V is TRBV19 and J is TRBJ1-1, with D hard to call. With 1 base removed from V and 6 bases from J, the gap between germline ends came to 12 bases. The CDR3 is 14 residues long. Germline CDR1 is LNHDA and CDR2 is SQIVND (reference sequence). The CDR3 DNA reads TGTGCCAGTAGTATAGGACGGGGTGGGGCTGAAGCTTTCTTT. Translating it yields CASSIGRGGAEAFF.

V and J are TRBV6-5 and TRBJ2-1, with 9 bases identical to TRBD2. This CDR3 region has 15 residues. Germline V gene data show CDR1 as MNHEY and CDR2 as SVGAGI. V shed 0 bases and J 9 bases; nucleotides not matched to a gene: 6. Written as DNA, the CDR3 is TGTGCCAGCAGTTACTCACCGGGACTAGCTGGTGAGCAGTTCTTC. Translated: CASSYSPGLAGEQFF.

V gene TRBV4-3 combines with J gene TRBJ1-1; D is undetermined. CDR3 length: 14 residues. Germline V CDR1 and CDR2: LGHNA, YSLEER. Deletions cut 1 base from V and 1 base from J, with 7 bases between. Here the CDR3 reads CASSQVLQNTEAFF. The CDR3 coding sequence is TGCGCCAGCAGCCAAGTACTACAGAACACTGAAGCTTTCTTT.

In DNA, the CDR3 is TGTGCCAGCAGCTTTGTAAGGGGGGGCTACACCTTC. Its protein is CASSFVRGGYTF. This chain joins TRBV5-6 and TRBJ1-2; tentatively, D is TRBD1 (6 bases). Trimming took off 2 bases at V and 8 bases at J, with 10 bases between the two ends. CDR1 is SGHDT, CDR2 YYEEEE, per germline. The CDR3 extends over 12 amino acids.

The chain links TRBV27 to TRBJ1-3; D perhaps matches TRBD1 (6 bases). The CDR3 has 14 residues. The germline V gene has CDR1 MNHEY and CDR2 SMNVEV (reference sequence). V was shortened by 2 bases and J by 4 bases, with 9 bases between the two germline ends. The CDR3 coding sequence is TGTGCCAGCAGTTTAGCCAGGGGAGGAAACACCATATATTTT. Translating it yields CASSLARGGNTIYF.

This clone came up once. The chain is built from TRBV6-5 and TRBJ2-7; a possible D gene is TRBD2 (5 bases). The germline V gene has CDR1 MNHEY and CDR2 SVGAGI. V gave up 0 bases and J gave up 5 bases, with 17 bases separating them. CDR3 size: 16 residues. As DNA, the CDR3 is TGTGCCAGCAGTTACTCGAAGGGAATATTCGGGAACGAGCAGTACTTC. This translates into CASSYSKGIFGNEQYF.

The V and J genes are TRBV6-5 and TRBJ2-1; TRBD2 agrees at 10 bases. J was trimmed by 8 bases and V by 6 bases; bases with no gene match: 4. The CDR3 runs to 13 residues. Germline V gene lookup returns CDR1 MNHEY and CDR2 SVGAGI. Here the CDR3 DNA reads TGTGCCAGCAGCCTTAGCGGGAGGCATGAGCAGTTCTTC. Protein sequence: CASSLSGRHEQFF.

CDR3 DNA sequence: TGCGCCAGCAGTCCCAGACAACCCGACTATAATTCACCCCTCCACTTT. This gives the protein CASSPRQPDYNSPLHF. V usage is TRBV5-1 and J usage is TRBJ1-6; the D is unclear. Germline CDR1 reads SGHRS; CDR2 reads YFSETQ. CDR3 length: 16 residues. V was trimmed by 5 bases and J by 3 bases, leaving 15 bases between them.

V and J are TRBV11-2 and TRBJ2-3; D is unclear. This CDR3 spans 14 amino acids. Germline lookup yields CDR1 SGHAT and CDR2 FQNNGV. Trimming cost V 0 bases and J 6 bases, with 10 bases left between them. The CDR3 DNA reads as TGTGCCAGCAGCTTAGATTCTGCTATTGATACGCAGTATTTT. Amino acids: CASSLDSAIDTQYF.

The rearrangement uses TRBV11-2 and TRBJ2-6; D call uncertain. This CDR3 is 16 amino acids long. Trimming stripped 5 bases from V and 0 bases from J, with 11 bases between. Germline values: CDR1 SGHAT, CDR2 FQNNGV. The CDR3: CASSRFLSSGANVLTF. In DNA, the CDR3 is TGTGCCAGCAGCCGCTTCCTTAGCTCTGGGGCCAACGTCCTGACTTTC.

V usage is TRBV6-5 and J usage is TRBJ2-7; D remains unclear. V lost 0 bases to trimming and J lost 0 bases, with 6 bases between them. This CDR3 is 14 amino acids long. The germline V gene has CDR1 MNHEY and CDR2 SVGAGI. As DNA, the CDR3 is TGTGCCAGCAGTTACTCCTTCAGCTCCTACGAGCAGTACTTC. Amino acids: CASSYSFSSYEQYF.

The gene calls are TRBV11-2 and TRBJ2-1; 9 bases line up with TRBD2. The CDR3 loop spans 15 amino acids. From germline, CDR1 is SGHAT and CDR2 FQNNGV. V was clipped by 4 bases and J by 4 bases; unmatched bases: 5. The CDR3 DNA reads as TGTGCCAGCAGCTCTACTAGCGGGCGTTACAATGAGCAGTTCTTC. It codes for CASSSTSGRYNEQFF.

The CDR3 sequence: CASNPRQGRYGYTF. The DNA of the CDR3 is TGTGCCAGCAACCCCCGACAGGGGCGATATGGCTACACCTTC. The genes are TRBV28 and TRBJ1-2; TRBD1 aligns across 8 bases. This CDR3 is 14 amino acids long. Germline values: CDR1 MDHEN, CDR2 SYDVKM. The V segment lost 7 bases and the J segment 5 bases; nucleotides outside the gene matches: 9.

The chain's CDR3 is CASSPDRGWTYNEQFF. The DNA for the CDR3 is TGTGCCAGCTCCCCCGACAGGGGTTGGACCTACAATGAGCAGTTCTTC. The chain is built from TRBV18 and TRBJ2-1, with 8 bases matching TRBD1. V gave up 6 bases and J gave up 2 bases; unmatched junction bases: 9. CDR3 length equals 16 residues. CDR1 and CDR2 from the germline V gene are KGHSH and LQKENI.

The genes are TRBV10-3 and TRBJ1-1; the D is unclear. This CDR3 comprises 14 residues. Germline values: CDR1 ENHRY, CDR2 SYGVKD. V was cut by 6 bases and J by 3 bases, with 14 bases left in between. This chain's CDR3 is CAISLGEGDTEAFF. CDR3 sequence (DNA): TGTGCCATCAGCCTCGGGGAGGGCGACACTGAAGCTTTCTTT.

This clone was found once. CDR3 region: CASSPSGGGPDTGELFF. CDR3 nucleotides: TGTGCCAGCTCACCTTCTGGCGGGGGGCCGGACACCGGGGAGCTGTTTTTT. This rearrangement joins TRBV18 to TRBJ2-2, with 8 bases fitting TRBD2. V was pared by 3 bases and J by 3 bases, with 9 bases of the junction left unmatched. Germline V gene sequence: CDR1 KGHSH, CDR2 LQKENI. CDR3 size: 17 residues.